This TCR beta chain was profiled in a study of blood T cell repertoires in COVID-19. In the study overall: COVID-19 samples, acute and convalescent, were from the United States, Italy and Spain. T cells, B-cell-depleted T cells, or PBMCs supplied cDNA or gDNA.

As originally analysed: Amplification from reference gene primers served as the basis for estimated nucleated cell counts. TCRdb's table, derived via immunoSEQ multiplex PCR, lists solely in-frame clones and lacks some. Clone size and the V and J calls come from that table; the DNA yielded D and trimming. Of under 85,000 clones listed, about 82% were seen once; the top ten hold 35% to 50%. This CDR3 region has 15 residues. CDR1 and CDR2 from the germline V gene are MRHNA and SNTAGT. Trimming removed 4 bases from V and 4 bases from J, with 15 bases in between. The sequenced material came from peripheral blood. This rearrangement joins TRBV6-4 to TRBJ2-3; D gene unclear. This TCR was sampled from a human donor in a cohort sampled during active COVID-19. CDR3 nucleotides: TGTGCCAGCAGTGCCGGTCAGGCGTCTTCAGATACGCAGTATTTT. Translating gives CASSAGQASSDTQYF.